What follows describes a single T cell receptor beta chain. Each cell subset's genomic DNA was divided evenly among several immunoSEQ plates. The data were produced by immunoSEQ multiplex PCR, yet TCRdb's version contains in-frame clones alone and is incomplete. The table records some 1,900,000 clones, approximately 95% of them present only once. These data come from a study of shared clonotypes between healthy human individuals. Overall study: A couple of women and three men aged 18 to 49 made up the donors.

The naive CD8 subset, CD45RO-negative cells positively selected for CCR7, excluded terminally differentiated effector memory CD45RA+ cells. Nashville, Tennessee was home to all donors, each a Caucasian adult. There are 13 residues in the CDR3. CDR1 and CDR2 (germline): SQVTM, ANQGSEA. Trimming took off 0 bases at V and 6 bases at J, with 9 bases between the two ends. Sequencing was performed on naive CD8+ T cells sorted from blood. This TCR was sampled from a man younger than 30 in good health. This chain joins TRBV29-1 and TRBJ2-1; TRBD1 is a possible D gene (5 bases). The CDR3 nucleotides are TGCAGCGTTGAAGAGGCAGGGCCCAATGAGCAGTTCTTC. Translation gives CSVEEAGPNEQFF.